This T cell receptor beta chain comes out of a study of blood T cell repertoires in COVID-19. Measured with immunoSEQ multiplex PCR; TCRdb has only the in-frame clones, and not every one. This sample has approximately 80,000 clones, with 78% found just once. The CDR3 has 16 residues. Germline CDR1 and CDR2: MNHEY and SMNVEV (reference sequence). V lost 4 bases to trimming and J lost 4 bases; unmatched junction nucleotides: 3. Sequences were obtained from peripheral blood. The origin of this receptor is a human donor in a cohort sampled during active COVID-19. This sequence joins TRBV27 and TRBJ2-3, with 15 nucleotides matching TRBD2. CDR3 nucleotide sequence: TGTGCCAGCAGTTCAGGACTAGCGGGAGGGGCAGATACGCAGTATTTT. Translated: CASSSGLAGGADTQYF.